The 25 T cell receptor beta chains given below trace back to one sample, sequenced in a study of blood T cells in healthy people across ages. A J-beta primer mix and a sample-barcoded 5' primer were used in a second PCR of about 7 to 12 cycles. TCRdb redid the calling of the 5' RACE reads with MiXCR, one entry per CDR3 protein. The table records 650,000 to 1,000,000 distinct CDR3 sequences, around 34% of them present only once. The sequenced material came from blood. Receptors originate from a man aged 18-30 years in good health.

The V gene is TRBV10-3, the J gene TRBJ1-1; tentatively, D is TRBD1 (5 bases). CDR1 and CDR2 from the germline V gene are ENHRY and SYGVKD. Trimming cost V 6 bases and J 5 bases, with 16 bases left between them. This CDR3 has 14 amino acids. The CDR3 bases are TGTGCCATCAGGGACTGGGGGGATGGGACTGAAGCTTTCTTT. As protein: CAIRDWGDGTEAFF.

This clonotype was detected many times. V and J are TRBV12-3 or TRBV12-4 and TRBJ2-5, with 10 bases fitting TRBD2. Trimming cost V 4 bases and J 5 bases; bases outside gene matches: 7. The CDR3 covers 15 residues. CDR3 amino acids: CASSSSSGGVETQYF. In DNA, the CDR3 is TGTGCCAGCAGTTCCTCTAGCGGGGGTGTCGAGACCCAGTACTTC.

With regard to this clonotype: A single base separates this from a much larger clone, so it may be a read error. The CDR3 nucleotides read TGCAGTGCTAGAGAGGTGAGCTCCTACAATGAGCAGTACTTC. Translation: CSAREVSSYNEQYF. J is TRBJ2-1 and V is TRBV20-1; D is unresolved. The tail of the sequence fits TRBJ2-7 better, so the J call may be wrong. Germline loops: CDR1 DFQATT, CDR2 SNEGSKA (reference sequence). This CDR3 is built from 14 residues.

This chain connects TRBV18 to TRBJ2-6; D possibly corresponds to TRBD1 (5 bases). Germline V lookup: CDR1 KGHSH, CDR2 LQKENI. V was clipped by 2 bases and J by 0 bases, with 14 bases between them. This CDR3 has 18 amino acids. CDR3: CASSPGAGLRSGANVLTF. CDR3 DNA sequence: TGTGCCAGCTCACCAGGGGCAGGGCTCCGCTCTGGGGCCAACGTCCTGACTTTC.

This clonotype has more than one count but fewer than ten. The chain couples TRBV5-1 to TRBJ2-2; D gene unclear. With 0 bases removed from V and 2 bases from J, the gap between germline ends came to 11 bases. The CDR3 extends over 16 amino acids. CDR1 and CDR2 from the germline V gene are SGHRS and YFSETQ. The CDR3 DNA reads TGCGCCAGCAGCTTGGCCAGACTCACAAACACCGGGGAGCTGTTTTTT. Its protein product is CASSLARLTNTGELFF.

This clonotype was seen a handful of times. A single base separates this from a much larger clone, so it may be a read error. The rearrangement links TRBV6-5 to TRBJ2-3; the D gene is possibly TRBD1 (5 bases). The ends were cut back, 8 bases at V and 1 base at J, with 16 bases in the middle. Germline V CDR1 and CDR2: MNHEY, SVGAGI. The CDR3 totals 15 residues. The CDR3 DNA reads TGTGCCAGCGGTCCCGAAGGGGTGGGCACAGATACGCAGTATTTT. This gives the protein CASGPEGVGTDTQYF.

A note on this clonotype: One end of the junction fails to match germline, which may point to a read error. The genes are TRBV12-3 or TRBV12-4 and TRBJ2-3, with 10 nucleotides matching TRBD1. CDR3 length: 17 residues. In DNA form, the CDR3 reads TGTGCCAGCAGCTTCCCCCCGGGACAGGGGTTAACAGATGCGCAGTATTTT. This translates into CASSFPPGQGLTDAQYF.

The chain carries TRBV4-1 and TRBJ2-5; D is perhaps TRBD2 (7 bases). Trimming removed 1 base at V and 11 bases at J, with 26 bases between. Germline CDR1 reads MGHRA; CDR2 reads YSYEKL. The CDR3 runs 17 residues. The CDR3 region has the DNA TGCGCCAGCAGCCAAGCTTTTGGTGGGGGGGCCGGGAATGAGCAGTACTTC. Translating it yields CASSQAFGGGAGNEQYF.

The CDR3 DNA follows: TGCGCCAGCAGCCTGGAGGGACAGGGGACGTGGGACACCATATATTTT. It encodes CASSLEGQGTWDTIYF. The V gene is TRBV5-1, the J gene TRBJ1-3; 10 positions match TRBD1. The germline gives CDR1 SGHRS, CDR2 YFSETQ. V dropped 4 bases and J dropped 8; count of bases not matched to a gene: 12. This CDR3 spans 16 amino acids.

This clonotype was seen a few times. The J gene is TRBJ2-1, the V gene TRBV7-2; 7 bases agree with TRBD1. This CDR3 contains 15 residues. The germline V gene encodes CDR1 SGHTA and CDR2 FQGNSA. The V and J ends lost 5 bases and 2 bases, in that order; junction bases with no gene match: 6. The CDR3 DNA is TGTGCCAGCAGCCGGGACAGAGGGGCCTACAATGAGCAGTTCTTC. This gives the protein CASSRDRGAYNEQFF.

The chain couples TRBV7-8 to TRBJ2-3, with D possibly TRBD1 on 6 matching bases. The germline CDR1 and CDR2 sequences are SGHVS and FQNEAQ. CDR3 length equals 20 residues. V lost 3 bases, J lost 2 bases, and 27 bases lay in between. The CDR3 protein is CASSFDPTVGQSRDTDTQYF. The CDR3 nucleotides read TGTGCCAGCAGCTTTGACCCGACCGTCGGACAGAGTCGAGACACAGATACGCAGTATTTT. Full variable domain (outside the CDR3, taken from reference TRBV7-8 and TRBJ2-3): GAGVSQSPRYKVAKRGQDVALRCDPISGHVSLFWYQQALGQGPEFLTYFQNEAQLDKSGLPSDRFFAERPEGSVSTLKIQRTQQEDSAVYLCASSFDPTVGQSRDTDTQYFGPGTRLTVL.

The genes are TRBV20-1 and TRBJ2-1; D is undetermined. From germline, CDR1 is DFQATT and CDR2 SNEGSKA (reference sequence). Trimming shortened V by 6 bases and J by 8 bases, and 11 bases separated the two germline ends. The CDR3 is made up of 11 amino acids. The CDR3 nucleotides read TGCAGTGCCCCTGAGGTGTATGAGCAGTTCTTC. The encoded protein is CSAPEVYEQFF.

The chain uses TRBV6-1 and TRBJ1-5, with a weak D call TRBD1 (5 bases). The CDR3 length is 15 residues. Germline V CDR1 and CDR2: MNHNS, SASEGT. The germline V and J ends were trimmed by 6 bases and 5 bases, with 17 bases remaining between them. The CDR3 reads CASRERIGAYQPQHF. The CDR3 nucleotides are TGTGCCAGCAGAGAACGGATCGGGGCCTATCAGCCCCAGCATTTT.

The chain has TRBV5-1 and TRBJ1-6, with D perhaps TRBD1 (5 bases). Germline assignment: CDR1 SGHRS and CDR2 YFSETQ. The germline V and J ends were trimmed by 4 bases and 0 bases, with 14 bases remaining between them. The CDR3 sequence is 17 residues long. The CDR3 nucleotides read TGCGCCAGCAGCACCTCGACAGCTAGCTCCTATAATTCACCCCTCCACTTT. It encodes CASSTSTASSYNSPLHF.

This CDR3 is CATSKGQGAIYEQYF. For the CDR3, the DNA is TGTGCCACCAGCAAAGGACAGGGGGCGATCTACGAGCAGTACTTC. The chain employs TRBV15 and TRBJ2-7; 11 positions agree with TRBD1. Per the germline V gene, CDR1 is LNHNV and CDR2 is YYDKDF (reference sequence). The CDR3 is 15 amino acids. V was clipped by 4 bases and J by 3 bases; unmatched bases: 5.

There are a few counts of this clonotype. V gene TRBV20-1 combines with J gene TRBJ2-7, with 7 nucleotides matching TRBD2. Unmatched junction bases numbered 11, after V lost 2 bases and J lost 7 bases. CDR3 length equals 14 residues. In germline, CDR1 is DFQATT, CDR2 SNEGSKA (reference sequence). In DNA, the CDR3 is TGCAGTGCTAGACGCCCTAGCGGTATCAATGAGCAGTACTTC. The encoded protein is CSARRPSGINEQYF.

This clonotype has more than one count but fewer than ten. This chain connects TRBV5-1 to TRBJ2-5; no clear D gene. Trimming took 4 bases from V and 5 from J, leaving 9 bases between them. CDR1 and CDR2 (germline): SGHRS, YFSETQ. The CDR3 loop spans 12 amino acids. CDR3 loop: CASSMSRETQYF. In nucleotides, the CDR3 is TGCGCCAGCAGCATGAGTAGGGAGACCCAGTACTTC.

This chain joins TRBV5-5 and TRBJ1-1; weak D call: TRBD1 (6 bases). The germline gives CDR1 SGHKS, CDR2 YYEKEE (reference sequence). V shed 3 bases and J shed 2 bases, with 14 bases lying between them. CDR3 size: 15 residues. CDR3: CASSSRQATNTEAFF. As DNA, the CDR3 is TGTGCCAGCAGCTCCCGACAGGCGACAAACACTGAAGCTTTCTTT.

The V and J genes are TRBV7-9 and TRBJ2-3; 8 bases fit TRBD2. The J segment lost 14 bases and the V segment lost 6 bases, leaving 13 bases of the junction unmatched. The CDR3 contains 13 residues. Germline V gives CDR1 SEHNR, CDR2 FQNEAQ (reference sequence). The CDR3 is CASSFQTGTRPYF. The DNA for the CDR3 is TGTGCCAGCAGTTTCCAAACCGGGACTAGACCGTATTTT. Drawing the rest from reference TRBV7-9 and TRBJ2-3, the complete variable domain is DTGVSQNPRHKITKRGQNVTFRCDPISEHNRLYWYRQTLGQGPEFLTYFQNEAQLEKSRLLSDRFSAERPKGSFSTLEIQRTEQGDSAMYLCASSFQTGTRPYFGPGTRLTVL.

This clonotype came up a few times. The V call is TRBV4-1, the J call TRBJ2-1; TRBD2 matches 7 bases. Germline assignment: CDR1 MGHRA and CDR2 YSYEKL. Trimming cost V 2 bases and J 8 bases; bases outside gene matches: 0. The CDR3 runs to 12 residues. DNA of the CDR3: TGCGCCAGCAGCCAAACTAGCGATGAGCAGTTCTTC. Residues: CASSQTSDEQFF.

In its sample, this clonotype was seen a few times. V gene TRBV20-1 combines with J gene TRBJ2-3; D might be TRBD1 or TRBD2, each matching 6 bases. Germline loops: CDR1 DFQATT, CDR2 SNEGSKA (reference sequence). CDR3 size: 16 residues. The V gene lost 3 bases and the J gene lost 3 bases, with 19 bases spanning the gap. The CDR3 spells CSARARGGTVTDTQYF. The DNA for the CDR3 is TGCAGTGCTAGGGCCCGAGGGGGGACCGTGACAGATACGCAGTATTTT.

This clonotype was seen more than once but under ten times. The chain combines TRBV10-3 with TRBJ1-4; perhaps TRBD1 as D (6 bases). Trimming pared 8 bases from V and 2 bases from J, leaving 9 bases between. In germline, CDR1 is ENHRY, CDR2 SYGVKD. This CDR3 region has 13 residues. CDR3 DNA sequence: TGTGCCATCGGGGGGCGCACTAATGAAAAACTGTTTTTT. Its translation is CAIGGRTNEKLFF.

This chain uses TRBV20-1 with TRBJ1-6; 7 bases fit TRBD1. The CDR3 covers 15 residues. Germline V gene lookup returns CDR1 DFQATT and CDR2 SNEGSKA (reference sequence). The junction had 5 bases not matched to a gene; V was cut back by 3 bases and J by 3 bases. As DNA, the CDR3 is TGCAGTGCTAGCTTTGGGACAGACTATAATTCACCCCTCCACTTT. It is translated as CSASFGTDYNSPLHF.

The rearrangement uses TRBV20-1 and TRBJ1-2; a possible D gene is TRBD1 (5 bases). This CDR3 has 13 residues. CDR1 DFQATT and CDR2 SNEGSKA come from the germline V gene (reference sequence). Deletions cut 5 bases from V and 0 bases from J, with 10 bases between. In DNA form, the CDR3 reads TGCAGTGCTGACAGAAATTCTAACTATGGCTACACCTTC. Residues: CSADRNSNYGYTF.

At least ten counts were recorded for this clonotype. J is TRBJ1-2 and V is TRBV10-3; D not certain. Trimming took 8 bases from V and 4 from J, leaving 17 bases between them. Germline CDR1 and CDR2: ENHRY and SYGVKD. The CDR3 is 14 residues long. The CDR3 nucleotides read TGTGCCATCGGGCACAGTGGGTCGGCCTATGGCTACACCTTC. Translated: CAIGHSGSAYGYTF.